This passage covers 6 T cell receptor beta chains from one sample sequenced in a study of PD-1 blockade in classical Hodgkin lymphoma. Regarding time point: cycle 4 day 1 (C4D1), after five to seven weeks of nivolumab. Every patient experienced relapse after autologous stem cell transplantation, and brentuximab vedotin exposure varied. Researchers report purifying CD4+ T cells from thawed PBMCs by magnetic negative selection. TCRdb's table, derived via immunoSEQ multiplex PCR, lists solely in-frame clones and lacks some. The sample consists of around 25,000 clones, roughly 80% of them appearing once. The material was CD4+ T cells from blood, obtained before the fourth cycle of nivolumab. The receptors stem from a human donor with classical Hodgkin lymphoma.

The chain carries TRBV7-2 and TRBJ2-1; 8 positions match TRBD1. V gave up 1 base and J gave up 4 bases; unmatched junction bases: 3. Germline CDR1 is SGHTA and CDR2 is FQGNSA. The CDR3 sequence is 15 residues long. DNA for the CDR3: TGTGCCAGCAGCTTAGGACAGGGGACGTACAATGAGCAGTTCTTC. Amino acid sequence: CASSLGQGTYNEQFF.

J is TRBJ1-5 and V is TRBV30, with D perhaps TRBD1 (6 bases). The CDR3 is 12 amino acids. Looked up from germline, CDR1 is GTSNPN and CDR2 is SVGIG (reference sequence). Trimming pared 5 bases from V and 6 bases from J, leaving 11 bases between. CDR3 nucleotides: TGTGCCTGGGAAGGGGGGGGTCAGCCCCAGCATTTT. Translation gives CAWEGGGQPQHF. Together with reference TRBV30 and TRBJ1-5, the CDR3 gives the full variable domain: SQTIHQWPATLVQPVGSPLSLECTVEGTSNPNLYWYRQAAGRGLQLLFYSVGIGQISSEVPQNLSASRPQDRQFILSSKKLLLSDSGFYLCAWEGGGQPQHFGDGTRLSIL.

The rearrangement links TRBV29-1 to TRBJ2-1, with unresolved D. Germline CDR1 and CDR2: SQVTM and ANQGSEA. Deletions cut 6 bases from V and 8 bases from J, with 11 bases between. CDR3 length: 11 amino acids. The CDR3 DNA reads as TGCAGCGTCGAACGAAGTCATGAGCAGTTCTTC. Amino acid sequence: CSVERSHEQFF.

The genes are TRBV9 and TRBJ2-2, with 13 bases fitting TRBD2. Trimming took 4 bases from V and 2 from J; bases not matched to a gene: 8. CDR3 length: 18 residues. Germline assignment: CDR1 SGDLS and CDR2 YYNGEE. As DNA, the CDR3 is TGTGCCAGCAGCTCAGGACTAGCGGGGGAACCTAACACCGGGGAGCTGTTTTTT. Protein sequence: CASSSGLAGEPNTGELFF. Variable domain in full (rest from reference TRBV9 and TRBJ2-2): DSGVTQTPKHLITATGQRVTLRCSPRSGDLSVYWYQQSLDQGLQFLIQYYNGEERAKGNILERFSAQQFPDLHSELNLSSLELGDSALYFCASSSGLAGEPNTGELFFGEGSRLTVL.

The CDR3 coding sequence is TGTGCCAGCAGTTTATCTCTCAGGGGAGAGGCTTTCTTT. This sequence encodes CASSLSLRGEAFF. V and J are TRBV28 and TRBJ1-1, with D possibly being TRBD1 (6 bases). The V gene lost 1 base and the J gene lost 11 bases, with 14 bases spanning the gap. Germline-derived CDR1 and CDR2 are MDHEN and SYDVKM. CDR3 size: 13 residues.

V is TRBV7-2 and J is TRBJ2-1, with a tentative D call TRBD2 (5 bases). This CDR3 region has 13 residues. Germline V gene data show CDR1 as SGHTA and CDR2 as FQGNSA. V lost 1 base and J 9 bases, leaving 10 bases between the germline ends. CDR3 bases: TGTGCCAGCAGCTTAGTCGAGGGTGGTGAGCAGTTCTTC. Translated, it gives CASSLVEGGEQFF.